Below are 28 T cell receptor beta chains sequenced from a single sample in a study of response to subunit inactivated influenza vaccine. TCRdb ran MiXCR on the RT-PCR reads and lists one entry per CDR3 protein. In the table there are some 850,000 distinct CDR3 sequences, around 18% of which are singletons. The material sequenced was PBMCs from blood, taken 5 to 6 days after vaccination. The receptors shown here come from a man in his forties or fifties who received an inactivated influenza vaccine.

The gene calls are TRBV4-2 and TRBJ2-7; 7 nucleotides align to TRBD2. The J segment lost 2 bases and the V segment lost 0 bases, leaving 4 bases of the junction unmatched. The CDR3 contains 15 residues. Germline V gene data show CDR1 as LGHNA and CDR2 as YNFKEQ. The CDR3 here is CASSQEAGAPYEQYF. CDR3 DNA sequence: TGTGCCAGCAGCCAAGAGGCGGGAGCTCCCTACGAGCAGTACTTC.

This clonotype was picked up a small number of times. The rearrangement uses TRBV29-1 and TRBJ2-7; no clear D. Germline CDR1 reads SQVTM; CDR2 reads ANQGSEA. Trimming removed 4 bases at V and 3 bases at J, with 13 bases between. There are 13 residues in the CDR3. The CDR3 spells CSVGLGFNYEQYF. The CDR3 region has the DNA TGCAGCGTTGGTCTAGGGTTCAACTACGAGCAGTACTTC.

The chain is built from TRBV10-3 and TRBJ2-1; 9 bases align to TRBD2. The CDR3 runs 16 residues. The trim removed 2 bases at V and 8 bases at J, leaving 10 bases unmatched. Germline loops: CDR1 ENHRY, CDR2 SYGVKD. CDR3 bases: TGTGCCATCAGTGAGGATGTTAGCGGGGGCGTGGATGAGCAGTTCTTC. The encoded protein is CAISEDVSGGVDEQFF.

There are a few counts of this clonotype. The chain recombines TRBV10-3 with TRBJ2-7; the D gene is possibly TRBD2 (5 bases). V lost 0 bases to trimming and J lost 3 bases, with 12 bases between them. CDR1 is ENHRY, CDR2 SYGVKD, per germline. The CDR3 has 15 amino acids. The CDR3 protein is CAISESKGLSYEQYF. In DNA form, the CDR3 reads TGTGCCATCAGTGAGTCGAAAGGACTTAGCTACGAGCAGTACTTC.

About this clonotype: With a much larger clone just one base away, this may be a read error. Here the CDR3 omits its conserved ending phenylalanine or tryptophan, so a read error is the likely source. This chain links TRBV6-2 or TRBV6-3 with TRBJ2-1; 11 bases agree with TRBD2. Germline lookup yields CDR1 MNHEY and CDR2 SVGEGT. The V segment lost 5 bases and the J segment 4 bases; nucleotides outside the gene matches: 4. The CDR3 contains 15 residues. CDR3 DNA sequence: TGTGCCAGCAGTCGTAGCGGGGGGGTTTACAATGAGCAGTTCTTG. Translating it yields CASSRSGGVYNEQFL.

A few counts support this clonotype. J is TRBJ1-1 and V is TRBV15; D is unclear. The germline CDR1 and CDR2 sequences are LNHNV and YYDKDF (reference sequence). The CDR3 has 13 amino acids. Trimming left V 0 bases short and J 7 bases short, with 9 bases between. Here the CDR3 DNA reads TGTGCCACCAGCAGAGACCTGGGAGGTGAAGCTTTCTTT. Translation: CATSRDLGGEAFF.

This clonotype was recorded many times. One end of the junction is discordant with germline, which a read error may explain. The rearrangement links TRBV18 to TRBJ2-7; TRBD1 aligns across 9 bases. From germline, CDR1 is KGHSH and CDR2 LQKENI. The CDR3 extends over 14 amino acids. The CDR3 sequence is CASSPQGAAYEQYF. The CDR3 DNA sequence: TGTGCCAGCTCGCCACAGGGGGCTGCCTACGAGCAGTACTTC.

This clonotype has only a few counts. This chain uses TRBV5-1 with TRBJ1-1; 7 bases map to TRBD1. This CDR3 contains 14 residues. V lost 0 bases to trimming and J lost 4 bases; unmatched junction nucleotides: 3. Germline V gene data show CDR1 as SGHRS and CDR2 as YFSETQ. CDR3 in amino acids: CASSLEDRFTEAFF. The DNA of the CDR3 is TGCGCCAGCAGCTTGGAGGACAGGTTCACTGAAGCTTTCTTT.

The CDR3 loop is CSANLAFGLAGEVTGELFF. The CDR3 DNA reads TGCAGTGCCAACCTCGCGTTTGGACTAGCGGGAGAGGTTACCGGGGAGCTGTTTTTT. This sequence joins TRBV20-1 and TRBJ2-2; 13 bases line up with TRBD2. The V gene end was trimmed by 6 bases and the J gene end by 5 bases; junction bases not matched to a gene: 18. The germline V gene encodes CDR1 DFQATT and CDR2 SNEGSKA (reference sequence). The CDR3 runs 19 residues.

Only a few counts were recorded for this clonotype. This sequence joins TRBV12-3 or TRBV12-4 and TRBJ2-3, with 9 bases identical to TRBD2. V was clipped by 7 bases and J by 3 bases; unmatched bases: 2. This CDR3 has 13 amino acids. CDR3 sequence (DNA): TGTGCCAGCAACCTAGCGGGGACAGATACGCAGTATTTT. It yields the protein CASNLAGTDTQYF.

This clonotype has a single count. The rearrangement uses TRBV11-2 and TRBJ2-2, with D possibly being TRBD2 (7 bases). The CDR3 spans 17 residues. Germline CDR1 SGHAT, CDR2 FQNNGV. The ends were cut back, 0 bases at V and 5 bases at J, with 16 bases in the middle. CDR3 nucleotides: TGTGCCAGCAGCTTAGATGCGGGGGCAGTAGTGACCGGGGAGCTGTTTTTT. It is translated as CASSLDAGAVVTGELFF. The variable domain in full, completed from reference TRBV11-2 and TRBJ2-2, reads EAGVAQSPRYKIIEKRQSVAFWCNPISGHATLYWYQQILGQGPKLLIQFQNNGVVDDSQLPKDRFSAERLKGVDSTLKIQPAKLEDSAVYLCASSLDAGAVVTGELFFGEGSRLTVL.

This rearrangement joins TRBV5-1 to TRBJ2-3; 7 positions agree with TRBD1. V lost 4 bases, J lost 3 bases, and 5 bases stayed unmatched. This CDR3 is 14 amino acids long. The germline CDR1 and CDR2 sequences are SGHRS and YFSETQ. The CDR3 DNA reads as TGCGCCAGCAGCGTGGACAGGACTACAGATACGCAGTATTTT. It encodes CASSVDRTTDTQYF.

This clonotype was seen repeatedly, ten times or more. This chain connects TRBV12-3 or TRBV12-4 to TRBJ2-2; D might be TRBD1 (6 bases). CDR3 size: 14 residues. Trimming removed 7 bases at V and 3 bases at J, with 12 bases between. CDR3 protein: CASIQQGYTGELFF. Written as DNA, the CDR3 is TGTGCCAGCATTCAACAGGGTTACACCGGGGAGCTGTTTTTT.

As to this clonotype: Given the absence of the conserved phenylalanine or tryptophan at the CDR3 end, a read error is likely. The rearrangement joins TRBV19 to TRBJ1-1; 7 bases match TRBD1. With 5 bases clipped from V and 5 bases from J, the junction kept 8 bases outside the gene matches. This CDR3 region has 14 residues. The germline gives CDR1 LNHDA, CDR2 SQIVND (reference sequence). The CDR3, as DNA: TGTGCCAGTAGTCCGGGTTTCAGGGGGACTGAAGCTTTCTCT. Its translation: CASSPGFRGTEAFS.

This clonotype was found a few times. The chain uses TRBV5-1 and TRBJ2-7; perhaps TRBD2 as D (5 bases). CDR1 is SGHRS, CDR2 YFSETQ, per germline. This CDR3 spans 12 amino acids. Trimming stripped 4 bases from V and 5 bases from J, with 10 bases between. CDR3 sequence (DNA): TGCGCCAGCAGCCGGGAACTAAACGAGCAGTACTTC. Its protein product is CASSRELNEQYF.

This rearrangement joins TRBV20-1 to TRBJ1-1, with a weak D call TRBD1 (5 bases). In germline, CDR1 is DFQATT, CDR2 SNEGSKA (reference sequence). V gave up 3 bases and J gave up 6 bases, with 14 bases separating them. This CDR3 region has 13 residues. The CDR3 coding sequence is TGCAGTGCTAGTCCACCGACAGAATCTGAAGCTTTCTTT. It specifies CSASPPTESEAFF.

A single count supports this clonotype. The chain links TRBV5-5 to TRBJ2-5; maybe TRBD1 (5 bases). CDR1 and CDR2 (germline): SGHKS, YYEKEE (reference sequence). The V and J ends lost 7 bases and 1 base respectively, with 17 bases between them. This CDR3 comprises 15 residues. CDR3 protein: CASRPQGASQETQYF. The DNA of the CDR3 is TGTGCCAGCCGTCCACAAGGGGCGAGCCAAGAGACCCAGTACTTC.

The chain links TRBV15 to TRBJ2-5, with D possibly TRBD2 on 5 matching bases. CDR3 length equals 15 residues. The V end was cut by 0 bases, the J end by 5 bases, with 13 bases between. Per the germline V gene, CDR1 is LNHNV and CDR2 is YYDKDF (reference sequence). The DNA of the CDR3 is TGTGCCACCAGCAGAGATGCGGCTAGCTTTGAGACCCAGTACTTC. It is translated as CATSRDAASFETQYF.

This clonotype was picked up a small number of times. This sequence joins TRBV7-6 and TRBJ2-5; tentatively, D is TRBD1 or TRBD2 (5 bases each). V was shortened by 5 bases and J by 0 bases, with 13 bases between the two germline ends. There are 15 residues in the CDR3. The germline CDR1 and CDR2 sequences are SGHVS and FNYEAQ. As DNA, the CDR3 is TGTGCCAGCAGCAACCCAGGGACGGACCAAGAGACCCAGTACTTC. It codes for CASSNPGTDQETQYF.

This clonotype was detected a few times. The chain employs TRBV28 and TRBJ2-7; TRBD1 matches at 9 bases. J lost 7 bases, V lost 3 bases, and 10 bases had no gene match. This CDR3 has 15 residues. Germline CDR1 is MDHEN and CDR2 is SYDVKM. This chain's CDR3 is CASSFEGTGYGEQYF. The DNA for the CDR3 is TGTGCCAGCAGTTTCGAAGGGACAGGGTATGGGGAGCAGTACTTC. The entire variable domain, with the rest obtained from reference TRBV28 and TRBJ2-7, is as follows: DVKVTQSSRYLVKRTGEKVFLECVQDMDHENMFWYRQDPGLGLRLIYFSYDVKMKEKGDIPEGYSVSREKKERFSLILESASTNQTSMYLCASSFEGTGYGEQYFGPGTRLTVT.

The J gene is TRBJ2-7, the V gene TRBV5-1; D ambiguous. Trimming removed 4 bases from V and 3 bases from J, with 17 bases in between. There are 15 residues in the CDR3. Germline-derived CDR1 and CDR2 are SGHRS and YFSETQ. This CDR3 reads CASSRTSSESYEQYF. The CDR3 DNA reads as TGCGCCAGCAGCCGCACGTCTTCCGAGAGCTACGAGCAGTACTTC.

This clonotype turned up a few times. V gene TRBV5-1 combines with J gene TRBJ2-5; possibly TRBD2 for D (5 bases). Germline V gene sequence: CDR1 SGHRS, CDR2 YFSETQ. This CDR3 has 16 amino acids. Between the trimmed V and J ends, which lost 0 bases and 2 bases, there was a span of 14 bases. CDR3 protein: CASSLGSRLLQETQYF. For the CDR3, the DNA is TGCGCCAGCAGCTTGGGTTCAAGACTATTGCAAGAGACCCAGTACTTC.

The chain is built from TRBV6-1 and TRBJ2-1; TRBD2 agrees at 16 bases. The trim removed 6 bases at V and 7 bases at J, leaving 12 bases unmatched. Germline V lookup: CDR1 MNHNS, CDR2 SASEGT. This CDR3 has 18 residues. CDR3 residues: CASSPGTSGRAYPNEQFF. In DNA form, the CDR3 reads TGTGCCAGCAGCCCCGGGACTAGCGGGAGGGCCTACCCAAATGAGCAGTTCTTC.

The chain recombines TRBV4-2 with TRBJ2-1, with 10 positions matching TRBD1. The CDR3 totals 18 residues. V was pared by 0 bases and J by 6 bases, with 11 bases of the junction left unmatched. Germline CDR1 reads LGHNA; CDR2 reads YNFKEQ. CDR3 DNA: TGTGCCAGCAGCCAAGAAAGATCCGGGACAGGGGTAGGCAATGAGCAGTTCTTC. Its translation is CASSQERSGTGVGNEQFF.

The chain is built from TRBV11-2 and TRBJ2-5, with TRBD2 identical over 10 bases. Trimming took 2 bases from V and 5 from J; bases not matched to a gene: 14. This CDR3 is 18 amino acids long. Germline V gives CDR1 SGHAT, CDR2 FQNNGV. In DNA form, the CDR3 reads TGTGCCAGCAGCTTATTCTCTAGCGGGAGTTTTCGTCAGGAGACCCAGTACTTC. Protein product: CASSLFSSGSFRQETQYF.

This clonotype was detected once. The genes are TRBV27 and TRBJ2-7; possible D gene TRBD1, 6 bases. The germline CDR1 and CDR2 sequences are MNHEY and SMNVEV (reference sequence). The CDR3 covers 16 residues. Trimming removed 6 bases at V and 2 bases at J, with 20 bases between. In nucleotides, the CDR3 is TGTGCCAGCAGGTCCCCCGGGACACCGGGGACCTACGAGCAGTACTTC. Encoded protein: CASRSPGTPGTYEQYF.

Only a few counts were recorded for this clonotype. V is TRBV4-2 and J is TRBJ2-1; weak D call: TRBD2 (6 bases). Germline-derived CDR1 and CDR2 are LGHNA and YNFKEQ. The CDR3 has 17 residues. Between the trimmed V and J ends, which lost 5 bases and 6 bases, there was a span of 23 bases. This CDR3 reads CASSSPARLVGANEQFF. The CDR3 DNA is TGTGCCAGCAGCTCTCCCGCTCGACTAGTAGGTGCCAATGAGCAGTTCTTC.

The chain links TRBV12-3 or TRBV12-4 to TRBJ1-2; D ambiguous. The CDR3 loop spans 14 amino acids. V lost 4 bases, J lost 4 bases, and 13 bases lay in between. The CDR3: CASSSRGGGYGYTF. In nucleotides, the CDR3 is TGTGCCAGCAGTTCCCGTGGAGGCGGCTATGGCTACACCTTC.